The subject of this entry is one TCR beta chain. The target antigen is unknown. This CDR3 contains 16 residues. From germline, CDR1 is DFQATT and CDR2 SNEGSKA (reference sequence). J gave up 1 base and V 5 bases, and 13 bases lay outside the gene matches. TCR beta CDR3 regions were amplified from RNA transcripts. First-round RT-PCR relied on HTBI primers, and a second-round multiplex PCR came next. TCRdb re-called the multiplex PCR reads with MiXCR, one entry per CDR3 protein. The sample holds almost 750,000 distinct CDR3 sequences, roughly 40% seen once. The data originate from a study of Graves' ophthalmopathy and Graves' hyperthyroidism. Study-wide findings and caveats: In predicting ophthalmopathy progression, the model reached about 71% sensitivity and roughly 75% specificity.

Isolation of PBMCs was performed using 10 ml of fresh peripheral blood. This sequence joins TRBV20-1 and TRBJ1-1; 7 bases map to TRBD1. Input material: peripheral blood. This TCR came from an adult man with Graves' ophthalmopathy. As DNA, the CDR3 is TGCAGTGCTCAATCTGGACAGGCTTTCGGGAACACTGAAGCTTTCTTT. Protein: CSAQSGQAFGNTEAFF.